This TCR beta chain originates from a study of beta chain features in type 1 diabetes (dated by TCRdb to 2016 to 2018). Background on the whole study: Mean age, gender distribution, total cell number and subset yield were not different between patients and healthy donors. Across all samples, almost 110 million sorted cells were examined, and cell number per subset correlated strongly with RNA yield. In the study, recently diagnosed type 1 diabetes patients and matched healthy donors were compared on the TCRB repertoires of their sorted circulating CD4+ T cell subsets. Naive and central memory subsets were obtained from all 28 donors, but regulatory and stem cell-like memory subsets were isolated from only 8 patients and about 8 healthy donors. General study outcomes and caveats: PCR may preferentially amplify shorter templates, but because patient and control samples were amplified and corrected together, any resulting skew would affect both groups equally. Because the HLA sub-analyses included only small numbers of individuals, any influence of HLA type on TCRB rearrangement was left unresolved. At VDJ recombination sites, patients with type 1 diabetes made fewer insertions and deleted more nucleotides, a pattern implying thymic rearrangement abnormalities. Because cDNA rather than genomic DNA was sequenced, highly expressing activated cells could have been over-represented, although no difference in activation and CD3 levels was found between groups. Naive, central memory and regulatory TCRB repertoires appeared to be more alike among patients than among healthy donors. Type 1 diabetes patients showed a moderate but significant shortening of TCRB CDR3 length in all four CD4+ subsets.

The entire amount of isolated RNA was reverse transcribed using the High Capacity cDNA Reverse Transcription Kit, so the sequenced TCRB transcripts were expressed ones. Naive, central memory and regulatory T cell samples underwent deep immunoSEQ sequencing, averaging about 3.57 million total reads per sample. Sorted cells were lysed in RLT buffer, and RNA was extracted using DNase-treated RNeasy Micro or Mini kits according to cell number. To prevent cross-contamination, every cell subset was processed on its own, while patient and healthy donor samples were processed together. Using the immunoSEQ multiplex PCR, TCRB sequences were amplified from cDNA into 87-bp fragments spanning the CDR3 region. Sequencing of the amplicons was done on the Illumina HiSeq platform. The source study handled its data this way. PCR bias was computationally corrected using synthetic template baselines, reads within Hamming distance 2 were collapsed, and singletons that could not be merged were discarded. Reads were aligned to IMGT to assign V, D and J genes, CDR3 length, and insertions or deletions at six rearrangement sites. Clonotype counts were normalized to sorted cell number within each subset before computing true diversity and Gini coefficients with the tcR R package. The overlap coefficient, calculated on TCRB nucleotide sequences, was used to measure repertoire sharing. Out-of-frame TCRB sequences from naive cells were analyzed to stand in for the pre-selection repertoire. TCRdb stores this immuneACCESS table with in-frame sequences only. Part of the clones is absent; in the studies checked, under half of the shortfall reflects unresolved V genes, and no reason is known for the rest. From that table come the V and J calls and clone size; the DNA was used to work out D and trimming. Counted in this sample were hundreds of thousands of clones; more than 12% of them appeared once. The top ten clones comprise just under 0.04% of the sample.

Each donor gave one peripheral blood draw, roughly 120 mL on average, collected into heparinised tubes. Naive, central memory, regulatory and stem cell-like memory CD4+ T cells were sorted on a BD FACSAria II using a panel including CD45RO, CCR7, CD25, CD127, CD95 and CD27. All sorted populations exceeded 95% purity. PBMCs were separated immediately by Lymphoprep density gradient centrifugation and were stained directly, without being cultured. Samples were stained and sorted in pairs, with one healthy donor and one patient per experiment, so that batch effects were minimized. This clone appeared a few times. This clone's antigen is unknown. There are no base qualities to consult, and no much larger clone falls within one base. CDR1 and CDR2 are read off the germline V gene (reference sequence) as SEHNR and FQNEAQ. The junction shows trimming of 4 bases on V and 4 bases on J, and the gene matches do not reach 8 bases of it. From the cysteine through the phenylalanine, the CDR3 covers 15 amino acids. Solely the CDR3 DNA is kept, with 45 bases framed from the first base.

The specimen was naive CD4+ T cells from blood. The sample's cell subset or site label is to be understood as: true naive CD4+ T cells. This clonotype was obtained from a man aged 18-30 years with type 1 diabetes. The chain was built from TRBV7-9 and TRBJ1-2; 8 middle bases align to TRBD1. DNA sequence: TGTGCCAGCAGCTCCCAAGGGACAGGCGGCTATGGCTACACCTTC. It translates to CASSSQGTGGYGYTF.